The present entry profiles one T cell receptor beta chain with its context. Germline loops: CDR1 SGHDT, CDR2 YYEEEE. The CDR3 has 14 residues. Between the trimmed V and J ends, which lost 3 bases and 4 bases, there was a span of 10 bases. This sample was taken from a study of T cells after yellow fever vaccination. Making TCR cDNA involved 5'RACE template switching, which added UMIs and a universal primer site. TCRdb reanalysed the 5' RACE reads using MiXCR and keeps one entry per CDR3 protein. Among fewer than 450,000 distinct CDR3 sequences listed, approximately 8% were seen once. This material consisted of PBMCs, taken more than 40 days after the first yellow fever vaccination. The genes are TRBV5-6 and TRBJ1-4; D gene uncertain. The sequence was obtained from a man aged 18 to 30 who received the YFV17D yellow fever vaccine. This CDR3 is CASSWRRSNEKLFF. In DNA form, the CDR3 reads TGTGCCAGCAGCTGGAGACGGAGTAATGAAAAACTGTTTTTT.